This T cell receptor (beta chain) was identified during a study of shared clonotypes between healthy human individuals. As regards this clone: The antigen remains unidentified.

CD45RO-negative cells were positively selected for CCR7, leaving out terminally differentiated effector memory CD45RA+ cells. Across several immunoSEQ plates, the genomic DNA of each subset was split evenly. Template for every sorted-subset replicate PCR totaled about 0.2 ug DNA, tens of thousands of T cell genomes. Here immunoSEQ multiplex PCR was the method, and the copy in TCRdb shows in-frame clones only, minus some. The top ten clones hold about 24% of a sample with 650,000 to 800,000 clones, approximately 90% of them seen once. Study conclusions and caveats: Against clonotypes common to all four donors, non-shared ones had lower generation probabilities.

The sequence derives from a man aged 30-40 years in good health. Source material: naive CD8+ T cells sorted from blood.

The DNA of the CDR3 is TGTGCCAGCAGCTTGTCCAGGGGAGGAAGGAACACTGAAGCTTTCTTT. Its protein is CASSLSRGGRNTEAFF. The V and J genes are TRBV5-6 and TRBJ1-1; TRBD1 might be the D (6 bases). The ends were cut back, 1 base at V and 1 base at J, with 14 bases in the middle. The CDR3 is 16 amino acids. From germline, CDR1 is SGHDT and CDR2 YYEEEE.